This TCR beta chain was identified during a study of regulatory T cells in long-lasting Graves disease. Time point in this sample: newly diagnosed GD, antithyroid drugs for less than 3 months. RNA isolated from PBMCs was used to make the TCR library. CDR3 size: 15 residues. The germline V gene has CDR1 LGHDT and CDR2 YNNKEL (reference sequence). V lost 4 bases, J lost 6 bases, and 3 bases stayed unmatched. Both iRepertoire HTBI primers and Arm-PCR of CDR3 regions were used to build the TCR beta libraries. TCRdb fed the multiplex PCR reads into MiXCR, producing one record per CDR3 protein. The repertoire holds 400,000 to 650,000 distinct CDR3 sequences, around 15% seen once, with around 25% in the top ten. Another study also made use of these data, one on T cells in Graves' hyperthyroidism and ophthalmopathy. From that paper: Blood shared most expanded thyroid clonotypes above 0.001.

V gene TRBV3-1 combines with J gene TRBJ2-2; 12 nucleotides agree with TRBD1. The TCR was taken from a woman aged 35-65 years with Graves disease. The input for sequencing was peripheral blood mononuclear cells (PBMCs), taken at new diagnosis, from a patient treated with antithyroid drugs. The CDR3: CASSPGQGAAGELFF. CDR3 bases: TGTGCCAGCAGCCCGGGACAGGGGGCTGCCGGGGAGCTGTTTTTT.